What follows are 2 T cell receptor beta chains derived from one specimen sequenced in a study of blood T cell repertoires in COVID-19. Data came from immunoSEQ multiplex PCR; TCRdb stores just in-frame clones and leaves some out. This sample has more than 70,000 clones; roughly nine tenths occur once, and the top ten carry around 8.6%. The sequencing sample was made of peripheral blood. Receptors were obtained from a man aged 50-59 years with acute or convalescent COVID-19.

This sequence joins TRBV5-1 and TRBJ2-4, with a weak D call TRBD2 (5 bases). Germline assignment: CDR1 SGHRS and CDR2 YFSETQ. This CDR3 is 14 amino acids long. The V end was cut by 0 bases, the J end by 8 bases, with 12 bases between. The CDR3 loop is CASSLGQVRDIQYF. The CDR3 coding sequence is TGCGCCAGCAGCTTGGGTCAGGTGCGGGACATTCAGTACTTC. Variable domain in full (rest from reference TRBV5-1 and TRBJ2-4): KAGVTQTPRYLIKTRGQQVTLSCSPISGHRSVSWYQQTPGQGLQFLFEYFSETQRNKGNFPGRFSGRQFSNSRSEMNVSTLELGDSALYLCASSLGQVRDIQYFGAGTRLSVL.

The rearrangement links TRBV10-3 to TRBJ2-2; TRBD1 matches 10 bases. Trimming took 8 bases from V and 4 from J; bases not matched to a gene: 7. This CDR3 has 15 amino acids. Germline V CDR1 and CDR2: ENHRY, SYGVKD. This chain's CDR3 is CAIRGRTGGTGELFF. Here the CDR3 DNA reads TGTGCCATCCGAGGGAGGACAGGGGGCACCGGGGAGCTGTTTTTT.